Detailed here is one T cell receptor (beta chain). V was clipped by 4 bases and J by 7 bases, with 10 bases between them. The CDR3 length is 12 residues. Germline V gene lookup returns CDR1 LGHDT and CDR2 YNNKEL (reference sequence). Sequencing was performed with immunoSEQ multiplex PCR; in TCRdb, only in-frame clones are kept and a portion is missing. The top ten clones hold roughly 17% of a sample with about 97,000 clones, around 90% of them seen once. The entry originates in a study of blood T cell repertoires in COVID-19. At the level of the study: From T cells, B-cell-depleted T cells, or PBMCs came the material, which was cDNA or gDNA.

What was sequenced was peripheral blood. The V gene is TRBV3-1 (or the pseudogene TRBV3-2), the J gene TRBJ1-1; a possible D gene is TRBD1 (6 bases). The TCR was taken from a man in his forties or fifties with acute or convalescent COVID-19. The CDR3: CASSLLTGEAFF. As DNA, the CDR3 is TGTGCCAGCAGCCTATTGACAGGTGAAGCTTTCTTT.